This is a list of T cell receptor beta chains from one sample in a study of beta chain features in type 1 diabetes. Using immunoSEQ multiplex PCR, the repertoire was profiled, and TCRdb retains in-frame clones only, with some absent. The repertoire has about 160,000 clones, roughly 8% of them found once; the top ten carry more than 0.5%. The sequenced material came from central memory CD4+ T cells from blood. These receptors all stem from a woman between 18 and 29 years old with type 1 diabetes. CDR3s include the opening cysteine and the closing phenylalanine or tryptophan. D genes are given only for firm matches. Clone size is stated in some rows and not others, as once, few, many or a class when expanded.

j_call: TRBJ2-1; clone_size: few; d_call: NA; v_call: TRBV10-3; cdr3_aa: CAIGGRTVNEQFF; cdr3_nt: TGTGCCATCGGGGGACGGACAGTTAATGAGCAGTTCTTC
j_call: TRBJ2-7; clone_size: few; d_call: NA; v_call: TRBV28; cdr3_aa: CAISNGGRPTYEQYF; cdr3_nt: TGTGCCATCTCGAATGGGGGGAGGCCTACCTACGAGCAGTACTTC
j_call: TRBJ1-4; clone_size: NA; d_call: TRBD1; v_call: TRBV5-1; cdr3_aa: CASSSGAGQAINEKLFF; cdr3_nt: TGCGCCAGCAGCTCAGGGGCCGGACAGGCCATAAATGAAAAACTGTTTTTT
j_call: TRBJ2-1; clone_size: NA; d_call: TRBD2; v_call: TRBV9; cdr3_aa: CASSVVAGEQFF; cdr3_nt: TGTGCCAGCAGCGTTGTAGCGGGAGAGCAGTTCTTC
j_call: TRBJ2-1; clone_size: NA; d_call: NA; v_call: TRBV6-1; cdr3_aa: CASSAPSAAQFF; cdr3_nt: TGTGCCAGCAGTGCTCCCTCCGCGGCGCAGTTCTTC
j_call: TRBJ1-6; clone_size: few; d_call: NA; v_call: TRBV14; cdr3_aa: CASSQAQNSPLHF; cdr3_nt: TGTGCCAGCAGCCAAGCACAGAATTCACCCCTCCACTTT
j_call: TRBJ2-4; clone_size: NA; d_call: NA; v_call: TRBV7-2; cdr3_aa: CASRKSRGSGNIQYF; cdr3_nt: TGTGCCAGCAGAAAATCCAGGGGCTCTGGAAACATTCAGTACTTC
j_call: TRBJ2-3; clone_size: NA; d_call: NA; v_call: TRBV7-9; cdr3_aa: CASSLEGGYTDTQYF; cdr3_nt: TGTGCCAGCAGCTTAGAAGGCGGATACACAGATACGCAGTATTTT
j_call: TRBJ1-1; clone_size: NA; d_call: NA; v_call: TRBV5-1; cdr3_aa: CASSTAGRGPSNTEAFF; cdr3_nt: TGCGCCAGCAGCACCGCCGGGAGAGGACCCTCGAACACTGAAGCTTTCTTT
j_call: TRBJ2-3; clone_size: few; d_call: TRBD1; v_call: TRBV9; cdr3_aa: CASSYRGLGTDTQYF; cdr3_nt: TGTGCCAGCAGTTACAGGGGGCTCGGCACAGATACGCAGTATTTT
j_call: TRBJ2-7; clone_size: few; d_call: TRBD2; v_call: TRBV7-2; cdr3_aa: CASSFGIGGRIREQYF; cdr3_nt: TGTGCCAGCAGCTTTGGTATCGGCGGGAGAATACGAGAGCAGTACTTC
j_call: TRBJ2-2; clone_size: NA; d_call: NA; v_call: TRBV11-2; cdr3_aa: CASSLGTRGIGTGELFF; cdr3_nt: TGTGCCAGCAGCTTAGGGACCAGGGGAATTGGCACCGGGGAGCTGTTTTTT
j_call: TRBJ2-6; clone_size: NA; d_call: NA; v_call: TRBV19; cdr3_aa: CASSSSGGTGANVLTF; cdr3_nt: TGTGCCAGTAGTTCCTCAGGGGGGACTGGGGCCAACGTCCTGACTTTC
j_call: TRBJ2-5; clone_size: NA; d_call: TRBD2; v_call: TRBV5-4; cdr3_aa: CASSLRLAGEETQYF; cdr3_nt: TGTGCCAGCAGCCTCCGTCTAGCGGGAGAAGAGACCCAGTACTTC
j_call: TRBJ2-1; clone_size: NA; d_call: TRBD1; v_call: TRBV27; cdr3_aa: CASSSGQGSYNEQFF; cdr3_nt: TGTGCCAGCAGTTCCGGACAGGGCTCCTACAATGAGCAGTTCTTC
j_call: TRBJ2-4; clone_size: NA; d_call: NA; v_call: TRBV2; cdr3_aa: CASSEEGGVGIQYF; cdr3_nt: TGTGCCAGCAGTGAAGAGGGGGGGGTTGGCATTCAGTACTTC
j_call: TRBJ2-7; clone_size: few; d_call: NA; v_call: TRBV7-3; cdr3_aa: CASSLNGGISYEQYF; cdr3_nt: TGTGCCAGCAGCTTAAATGGCGGGATCTCCTACGAGCAGTACTTC
j_call: TRBJ2-1; clone_size: NA; d_call: TRBD2; v_call: TRBV10-3; cdr3_aa: CAIGSETSGRARYNEQFF; cdr3_nt: TGTGCCATCGGGTCCGAGACTAGCGGGAGGGCCCGCTACAATGAGCAGTTCTTC
j_call: TRBJ2-1; clone_size: few; d_call: NA; v_call: TRBV6-4; cdr3_aa: CASSRQGGINEQFF; cdr3_nt: TGTGCCAGCAGTCGTCAGGGTGGGATCAATGAGCAGTTCTTC
j_call: TRBJ2-1; clone_size: NA; d_call: NA; v_call: TRBV20-1; cdr3_aa: CSAGQNEQFF; cdr3_nt: TGCAGTGCTGGACAGAATGAGCAGTTCTTC
j_call: TRBJ2-7; clone_size: few; d_call: TRBD2; v_call: TRBV28; cdr3_aa: CASTTSGRPYEQYF; cdr3_nt: TGTGCCAGCACGACTAGCGGGAGGCCCTACGAGCAGTACTTC
j_call: TRBJ2-5; clone_size: NA; d_call: NA; v_call: TRBV6-5; cdr3_aa: CASSFGMGGQETQYF; cdr3_nt: TGTGCCAGCAGTTTTGGGATGGGGGGACAAGAGACCCAGTACTTC
j_call: TRBJ1-3; clone_size: NA; d_call: NA; v_call: TRBV9; cdr3_aa: CASSVTYSGNTIYF; cdr3_nt: TGTGCCAGCAGCGTTACCTACTCTGGAAACACCATATATTTT
j_call: TRBJ2-7; clone_size: NA; d_call: TRBD1; v_call: TRBV25-1; cdr3_aa: CASSEWGRGHYEQYF; cdr3_nt: TGTGCCAGCAGTGAATGGGGCAGGGGGCACTACGAGCAGTACTTC
j_call: TRBJ2-3; clone_size: NA; d_call: NA; v_call: TRBV15; cdr3_aa: CATSREPDILDTQYF; cdr3_nt: TGTGCCACCAGCAGAGAACCAGACATTCTAGATACGCAGTATTTT
j_call: TRBJ2-5; clone_size: few; d_call: NA; v_call: TRBV19; cdr3_aa: CASSIAETQYF; cdr3_nt: TGTGCCAGTAGTATAGCGGAGACCCAGTACTTC